These 29 T cell receptor beta chains came from one sample sequenced in a study of T cells in Graves' hyperthyroidism and ophthalmopathy. Amplified TCR beta CDR3 regions derived from RNA transcripts. With the HTBI primer set, the TCR CDR3 went through a first round of RT-PCR. One entry per CDR3 protein, called by TCRdb with MiXCR from the multiplex PCR reads. The sample consists of 750,000 to 950,000 distinct CDR3 sequences, 35% to 40% of them appearing once. Sequencing input: blood. Receptors were obtained from a man between 18 and 35 years old with Graves' hyperthyroidism.

The J gene is TRBJ2-5, the V gene TRBV7-8; the match to TRBD1 covers 9 bases. Looked up from germline, CDR1 is SGHVS and CDR2 is FQNEAQ. The length of the CDR3 is 15 residues. V shed 2 bases and J 4 bases; nucleotides not matched to a gene: 5. CDR3 DNA sequence: TGTGCCAGCAGCTTATATGTGACAGGGGGAGAGACCCAGTACTTC. Translating it yields CASSLYVTGGETQYF.

This sequence joins TRBV14 and TRBJ2-6; either TRBD1 or TRBD2 may supply D (6 bases each). CDR3 size: 18 residues. Germline V gene sequence: CDR1 SGHDN, CDR2 FVKESK. V shed 1 base and J shed 7 bases, with 20 bases lying between them. The CDR3 nucleotides are TGTGCCAGCAGCCAAGTAGGGGGGCGTGGTCGGGCTGCCAACGTCCTGACTTTC. Its translation: CASSQVGGRGRAANVLTF.

In its sample, this clonotype was seen many times. The rearrangement joins TRBV7-2 to TRBJ2-7; D is unclear. Trimming took 1 base from V and 2 from J, leaving 9 bases between them. The CDR3 runs 14 residues. The germline CDR1 and CDR2 sequences are SGHTA and FQGNSA. CDR3 DNA: TGTGCCAGCAGCTTAGGCAGGACCCCCTACGAGCAGTACTTC. This sequence encodes CASSLGRTPYEQYF.

This chain connects TRBV7-3 to TRBJ1-1; TRBD1 might be the D (5 bases). Germline-derived CDR1 and CDR2 are SGHTA and FQGTGA. The CDR3 has 12 residues. V was clipped by 3 bases and J by 7 bases, with 9 bases between them. The CDR3 is CASSLKGCEAFF. Here the CDR3 DNA reads TGTGCCAGCAGCTTGAAGGGGTGTGAAGCTTTCTTT.

The sample holds many counts of this clonotype. The rearrangement joins TRBV2 to TRBJ1-1; 9 bases align to TRBD1. The ends lost 7 bases at V and 1 base at J; junction bases unmatched: 4. Germline V lookup: CDR1 SNHLY, CDR2 FYNNEI. This CDR3 spans 14 amino acids. CDR3 in amino acids: CASKRQGENTEAFF. Here the CDR3 DNA reads TGTGCCAGCAAACGACAGGGGGAGAACACTGAAGCTTTCTTT.

The chain carries TRBV12-3 or TRBV12-4 and TRBJ2-7; 8 bases line up with TRBD1. This CDR3 has 13 residues. The trim removed 6 bases at V and 5 bases at J, leaving 6 bases unmatched. CDR3 region: CASSYRGVNEQYF. The CDR3 nucleotides read TGTGCCAGCAGCTACAGGGGGGTGAACGAGCAGTACTTC.

This chain links TRBV7-2 with TRBJ2-5; 8 bases map to TRBD2. With V trimmed by 4 bases and J by 5 bases, 12 bases remained unmatched. CDR1 SGHTA and CDR2 FQGNSA come from the germline V gene. This CDR3 has 16 residues. This CDR3 is CASSSELLAGRETQYF. CDR3 in DNA: TGTGCCAGCAGCTCTGAACTTCTAGCGGGTAGGGAGACCCAGTACTTC.

The CDR3 loop reads CASSLGSSQHF. The CDR3 DNA follows: TGTGCCAGCAGCTTAGGTTCGTCCCAGCATTTT. The chain couples TRBV7-2 to TRBJ1-5; D is uncertain. Trimming cost V 1 base and J 11 bases, with 6 bases left between them. This CDR3 spans 11 amino acids. Germline values: CDR1 SGHTA, CDR2 FQGNSA.

The chain couples TRBV29-1 to TRBJ1-1; a weak D match, TRBD1 (6 bases). The CDR3 consists of 16 residues. The germline gives CDR1 SQVTM, CDR2 ANQGSEA. The V end was cut by 7 bases, the J end by 1 base, with 22 bases between. CDR3 DNA sequence: TGCAGCGCCAGAAACTGGGGGGCACGGCAGAACACTGAAGCTTTCTTT. Protein sequence: CSARNWGARQNTEAFF.

This clonotype was recorded at least ten times. J is TRBJ2-5 and V is TRBV15, with D tentatively TRBD2 (5 bases). Per germline, CDR1 LNHNV and CDR2 YYDKDF (reference sequence). The V and J ends lost 3 bases and 4 bases respectively, with 12 bases between them. The CDR3 sequence is 14 residues long. This CDR3 reads CATSSTGNLETQYF. The DNA for the CDR3 is TGTGCCACCAGCAGTACGGGGAATCTAGAGACCCAGTACTTC.

The J gene is TRBJ1-1, the V gene TRBV19; D may be TRBD1 (6 bases). The CDR3 length is 13 residues. The germline CDR1 and CDR2 sequences are LNHDA and SQIVND (reference sequence). The V gene lost 11 bases and the J gene lost 1 base, with 14 bases spanning the gap. For the CDR3, the DNA is TGTGCCGCTGGGGCCAGGGGGAACACTGAAGCTTTCTTT. Residues: CAAGARGNTEAFF.

The rearrangement links TRBV6-2 or TRBV6-3 to TRBJ2-7, with 9 bases fitting TRBD1. V trimming: 5 bases; J trimming: 2 bases; junction bases outside the gene matches: 7. CDR1 and CDR2 from the germline V gene are MNHEY and SVGEGT. This CDR3 comprises 15 residues. CDR3 coding DNA: TGTGCCAGCAGTGATTGGGACAGGGCAACCTACGAGCAGTACTTC. Encoded protein: CASSDWDRATYEQYF.

Concerning this clonotype itself: The junction departs from the called germline gene at one end, perhaps through a read error. The V call is TRBV10-3, the J call TRBJ1-1; no definite D call. The CDR3 is 16 residues long. Germline V CDR1 and CDR2: ENHRY, SYGVKD. CDR3 amino acids: CASSLGPLPWDTEAFF. CDR3 nucleotides: TGTGCCAGCAGTCTTGGACCCCTGCCCTGGGACACTGAAGCTTTCTTT.

The chain employs TRBV13 and TRBJ2-7; 7 bases align to TRBD2. Unmatched junction bases numbered 11, after V lost 7 bases and J lost 2 bases. There are 15 residues in the CDR3. Germline V gene sequence: CDR1 PRHDT, CDR2 FYEKMQ (reference sequence). CDR3 bases: TGTGCCAGCACCGTAGCGGCGGGAGTCCCCTACGAGCAGTACTTC. This codes for CASTVAAGVPYEQYF.

The J gene is TRBJ1-1, the V gene TRBV6-6; D ambiguous. CDR1 MNHNY and CDR2 SVGAGI come from the germline V gene (reference sequence). Trimming left V 7 bases short and J 6 bases short, with 9 bases between. The CDR3 has 11 residues. The CDR3 protein is CASTSASEAFF. In DNA, the CDR3 is TGTGCCAGCACTTCGGCGTCTGAAGCTTTCTTT.

This clonotype was seen a single time. The chain joins TRBV20-1 to TRBJ2-7; no clear D gene. Germline V gene lookup returns CDR1 DFQATT and CDR2 SNEGSKA (reference sequence). The length of the CDR3 is 11 residues. This CDR3 reads CRDHEPDEQYF. The CDR3 DNA sequence: TGCAGAGATCACGAACCGGACGAGCAGTACTTC.

This clonotype was counted only a few times. V usage is TRBV4-1 and J usage is TRBJ2-7, with 12 bases aligning to TRBD2. The ends lost 0 bases at V and 8 bases at J; junction bases unmatched: 8. This CDR3 spans 16 amino acids. Germline V gene lookup returns CDR1 MGHRA and CDR2 YSYEKL. CDR3 nucleotides: TGCGCCAGCAGCCAAGACGGGCTAGCGGGAGGGGTGCAGCAGTACTTC. Its protein is CASSQDGLAGGVQQYF.

The gene calls are TRBV29-1 and TRBJ1-3; D not certain. Trimming cost V 6 bases and J 4 bases, with 13 bases left between them. There are 13 residues in the CDR3. Per germline, CDR1 SQVTM and CDR2 ANQGSEA. The CDR3 nucleotides read TGCAGCGTCCTCGCTCCTCAGGGAAACACCATATATTTT. Amino acid sequence: CSVLAPQGNTIYF.

This clonotype was seen many times. The J gene is TRBJ1-1, the V gene TRBV25-1; weak D call: TRBD1 (6 bases). The CDR3 consists of 13 residues. Per the germline V gene, CDR1 is MGHDK and CDR2 is SYGVNS. V lost 9 bases, J lost 5 bases, and 16 bases lay in between. DNA for the CDR3: TGTGCCAGGGAGGGGGGCGCGGGGACTGAAGCTTTCTTT. Translation: CAREGGAGTEAFF. The full variable domain, in which reference TRBV25-1 and TRBJ1-1 provide the parts outside the CDR3, is EADIYQTPRYLVIGTGKKITLECSQTMGHDKMYWYQQDPGMELHLIHYSYGVNSTEKGDLSSESTVSRIRTEHFPLTLESARPSHTSQYLCAREGGAGTEAFFGQGTRLTVV.

V and J are TRBV7-9 and TRBJ2-7; 10 bases are shared with TRBD1. CDR1 and CDR2 (germline): SEHNR, FQNEAQ (reference sequence). The CDR3 is 17 amino acids. The J segment lost 5 bases and the V segment lost 4 bases, leaving 14 bases of the junction unmatched. The CDR3 DNA reads as TGTGCCAGCAGCTCACTCAAAAACGACAGGGGGCGAAACGAGCAGTACTTC. It yields the protein CASSSLKNDRGRNEQYF. The variable domain in full, with the rest retrieved from reference TRBV7-9 and TRBJ2-7, is DTGVSQNPRHKITKRGQNVTFRCDPISEHNRLYWYRQTLGQGPEFLTYFQNEAQLEKSRLLSDRFSAERPKGSFSTLEIQRTEQGDSAMYLCASSSLKNDRGRNEQYFGPGTRLTVT.

The CDR3 DNA sequence: TGTGCCAGCAGTTTCGGGGGCGCCCTCTACGAGCAGTACTTC. This encodes CASSFGGALYEQYF. The genes are TRBV2 and TRBJ2-7, with D perhaps matching TRBD1 or TRBD2 (6 bases each). The CDR3 contains 14 residues. Germline V gives CDR1 SNHLY, CDR2 FYNNEI. The germline V and J ends were trimmed by 5 bases and 3 bases, with 14 bases remaining between them.

To note about this clonotype: One junction end does not reproduce the germline sequence, and a read error may be involved. V and J are TRBV6-1 and TRBJ1-1; D is possibly TRBD1 (5 bases). CDR3 length: 13 residues. Per germline, CDR1 MNHNS and CDR2 SASEGT. In DNA, the CDR3 is TGTGTCAGCAGAACTCAGGGATCAGCGGAAGCTTTCTTT. Protein: CVSRTQGSAEAFF.

This chain links TRBV9 with TRBJ2-2; 11 positions agree with TRBD1. Germline CDR1 is SGDLS and CDR2 is YYNGEE. The CDR3 runs 15 residues. V lost 0 bases and J lost 6; bases outside the gene matches: 1. The CDR3 loop reads CASSVEGQGAGELFF. The CDR3 nucleotides are TGTGCCAGCAGCGTAGAGGGACAGGGGGCCGGGGAGCTGTTTTTT.

This clonotype was seen only a few times. The chain has TRBV6-5 and TRBJ1-1; no firm D call. Per the germline V gene, CDR1 is MNHEY and CDR2 is SVGAGI. The length of the CDR3 is 11 residues. V was trimmed by 2 bases and J by 9 bases, leaving 7 bases between them. The CDR3 spells CASSYGPQAFF. The CDR3 DNA reads as TGTGCCAGCAGTTACGGGCCCCAAGCTTTCTTT.

The gene calls are TRBV28 and TRBJ1-1; D not certain. This CDR3 comprises 15 residues. Per germline, CDR1 MDHEN and CDR2 SYDVKM. The germline V and J ends were trimmed by 3 bases and 0 bases, with 11 bases remaining between them. The CDR3 is CASSFPGGLNTEAFF. The CDR3 nucleotides read TGTGCCAGCAGTTTCCCGGGAGGGTTGAACACTGAAGCTTTCTTT.

This chain connects TRBV7-9 to TRBJ2-7; maybe TRBD2 (6 bases). The germline V gene encodes CDR1 SEHNR and CDR2 FQNEAQ (reference sequence). This CDR3 is 15 amino acids long. V was cut by 1 base and J by 3 bases, with 13 bases left in between. The CDR3 sequence is CASSLVGGVDYEQYF. CDR3 DNA sequence: TGTGCCAGCAGCTTAGTTGGAGGGGTCGACTACGAGCAGTACTTC.

This chain links TRBV7-9 with TRBJ1-1, with 8 positions matching TRBD1. Germline V CDR1 and CDR2: SEHNR, FQNEAQ (reference sequence). This CDR3 has 15 residues. V was pared by 5 bases and J by 4 bases, with 9 bases of the junction left unmatched. CDR3 in DNA: TGTGCCAGCAGCCCAGCAGGGGGCCGGGGCACTGAAGCTTTCTTT. Its protein is CASSPAGGRGTEAFF.

This clonotype showed up just a few times. The chain is built from TRBV18 and TRBJ1-6, with a possible D match to TRBD1 (5 bases). This CDR3 has 15 residues. Germline CDR1 reads KGHSH; CDR2 reads LQKENI. Trimming stripped 6 bases from V and 9 bases from J, with 18 bases between. The CDR3 loop reads CASSPGPVASSPLHF. Here the CDR3 DNA reads TGTGCCAGCTCTCCGGGGCCGGTTGCTAGTTCACCCCTCCACTTT.

This clonotype was recorded at least ten times. The chain recombines TRBV29-1 with TRBJ2-5; D is perhaps TRBD1 or TRBD2 (6 bases each). Trimming left V 6 bases short and J 5 bases short, with 22 bases between. Germline CDR1 reads SQVTM; CDR2 reads ANQGSEA. The length of the CDR3 is 15 residues. In DNA, the CDR3 is TGCAGCGTCCGAAAGGCTGGAGGGGGAGAGGAGACCCAGTACTTC. It encodes CSVRKAGGGEETQYF. Variable domain in full (rest from reference TRBV29-1 and TRBJ2-5): SAVISQKPSRDICQRGTSLTIQCQVDSQVTMMFWYRQQPGQSLTLIATANQGSEATYESGFVIDKFPISRPNLTFSTLTVSNMSPEDSSIYLCSVRKAGGGEETQYFGPGTRLLVL.